These 2 T cell receptor beta chains share one sample of origin, sequenced in a study of monozygotic twins with inflammatory bowel disease. TCRdb reprocessed the 5' RACE reads, keeping one entry per CDR3 protein, no DNA. The sample table includes some 150,000 distinct CDR3 sequences. Sequencing input: blood. These receptors all come from a human donor with ulcerative colitis or Crohn's disease, or a healthy co-twin of an affected twin (not recorded which).

This CDR3 is CSASYRTKLADNEQFF. The chain employs TRBV20-1 and TRBJ2-1; without DNA, the TCRdb call of TRBD2 cannot be checked. Germline V gives CDR1 DFQATT, CDR2 SNEGSKA (reference sequence). The CDR3 extends over 16 amino acids.

The chain joins TRBV30 to TRBJ1-1; TCRdb designates TRBD1, a call that cannot be tested without DNA. Germline V gives CDR1 GTSNPN, CDR2 SVGIG (reference sequence). This CDR3 contains 13 residues. The CDR3 here is CAWTPGQYTEAFF.